This TCR beta chain was identified in a study of blood T cell repertoires in COVID-19. The wider study: Samples came from the United States, Italy and Spain, spanning acute and convalescent COVID-19. Sources were T cells, B-cell-depleted T cells, or PBMCs; the material itself was cDNA or gDNA.

In its sample, this clone was seen a few times. Methods used by the authors: Researchers report that nucleated cell counts were estimated from reference gene primer amplification. Clones were read by immunoSEQ multiplex PCR, and TCRdb kept only the in-frame ones, dropping some. The V and J calls and clone size come from that table; D and trimming were worked out from the DNA. The sample yields 300,000 to 350,000 clones, roughly 90% seen once. J was trimmed by 7 bases and V by 4 bases; bases with no gene match: 12. Germline CDR1 reads SGHTA; CDR2 reads FQGNSA. The CDR3 has 15 residues. The sequenced material came from peripheral blood. This clonotype was obtained from a man aged 18 to 30 with active or convalescent COVID-19. This chain joins TRBV7-2 and TRBJ1-2; 7 bases agree with TRBD1. The CDR3 DNA sequence: TGTGCCAGCAGCTCGTTTCTAGGACAGGATAGTGGCTACACCTTC. This encodes CASSSFLGQDSGYTF.